This passage covers 24 T cell receptor beta chains from one sample sequenced in a study of control samples from healthy donors and cancer patients. Sequencing used immunoSEQ multiplex PCR; TCRdb keeps in-frame clones, though not all of them. The top ten hold approximately 10% of the sample, which has under 150,000 clones, approximately 92% seen once. The sequenced sample consisted of blood. The receptor source for this set is a man between 25 and 39 years old in good health.

This clone was seen only once. V usage is TRBV6-2 or TRBV6-3 and J usage is TRBJ2-5; 10 bases agree with TRBD2. Germline V lookup: CDR1 MNHEY, CDR2 SVGEGT. The CDR3 is 15 residues long. The J segment lost 5 bases and the V segment lost 3 bases, leaving 6 bases of the junction unmatched. Written as DNA, the CDR3 is TGTGCCAGCAGTTATTCGTTAGCGGGAGGCGAGACCCAGTACTTC. Translating gives CASSYSLAGGETQYF.

The table lists this clone with many counts. V is TRBV28 and J is TRBJ2-7; possibly TRBD1 or TRBD2 for D (5 bases each). In germline, CDR1 is MDHEN, CDR2 SYDVKM. The CDR3 is 12 residues long. The V end lost 6 bases, the J end lost 11 bases, and 17 bases lay between the germline ends. This CDR3 is CASSEGSGSKYF. CDR3 coding DNA: TGTGCCAGCAGCGAAGGGTCAGGGAGTAAGTACTTC.

The chain joins TRBV27 to TRBJ2-7; D not resolved. The ends were cut back, 6 bases at V and 0 bases at J, with 9 bases in the middle. The germline CDR1 and CDR2 sequences are MNHEY and SMNVEV (reference sequence). This CDR3 region has 13 residues. CDR3 in DNA: TGTGCCAGCAGAACGGAGAGCTCCTACGAGCAGTACTTC. It yields the protein CASRTESSYEQYF.

V and J are TRBV28 and TRBJ1-5, with D tentatively TRBD1 (5 bases). In germline, CDR1 is MDHEN, CDR2 SYDVKM. With 2 bases removed from V and 3 bases from J, the gap between germline ends came to 17 bases. This CDR3 comprises 17 residues. The CDR3 loop reads CASSLKGAGAINQPQHF. CDR3 DNA sequence: TGTGCCAGCAGTTTAAAAGGGGCAGGCGCAATCAATCAGCCCCAGCATTTT.

The chain is built from TRBV13 and TRBJ2-1; 7 bases fit TRBD2. The V and J ends lost 3 bases and 3 bases, in that order; junction bases with no gene match: 5. CDR1 and CDR2 (germline): PRHDT, FYEKMQ (reference sequence). CDR3 length equals 15 residues. The CDR3 nucleotides read TGTGCCAGCAGCTTCTTTCGCGGGAGCTACAATGAGCAGTTCTTC. Translation gives CASSFFRGSYNEQFF.

V and J are TRBV5-6 and TRBJ1-1; D not resolved. The germline CDR1 and CDR2 sequences are SGHDT and YYEEEE. The V end was cut by 4 bases, the J end by 1 base, with 11 bases between. There are 14 residues in the CDR3. The CDR3 region is CASSPANRNTEAFF. CDR3 in DNA: TGTGCCAGCAGCCCCGCTAACAGGAACACTGAAGCTTTCTTT.

This clone was detected a few times. This chain uses TRBV6-2 or TRBV6-3 with TRBJ1-5, with D unresolved. V was cut by 0 bases and J by 6 bases, with 9 bases left in between. The CDR3 has 14 residues. Germline V gene lookup returns CDR1 MNHEY and CDR2 SVGEGT. CDR3 protein: CASSYSNSGQPQHF. Written as DNA, the CDR3 is TGTGCCAGCAGTTACTCGAATTCGGGTCAGCCCCAGCATTTT.

The rearrangement links TRBV6-5 to TRBJ1-4, with 9 bases that match TRBD1. Germline V CDR1 and CDR2: MNHEY, SVGAGI. There are 14 residues in the CDR3. V was pared by 6 bases and J by 13 bases, with 12 bases of the junction left unmatched. CDR3 DNA: TGTGCCAGCAGCTACGGGACAGGGTCTGAGAGACTGTTTTTT. Its protein is CASSYGTGSERLFF.

Only one count was recorded for this clone. The gene calls are TRBV13 and TRBJ1-1; 8 bases map to TRBD1. This CDR3 has 17 residues. CDR1 is PRHDT, CDR2 FYEKMQ, per germline (reference sequence). Germline trimming cut 7 bases from V and 0 bases from J; bases unmatched to any gene: 13. In nucleotides, the CDR3 is TGTGCCAGCAAATTGTTAGGGACAGGCGTTATGAACACTGAAGCTTTCTTT. It codes for CASKLLGTGVMNTEAFF.

J is TRBJ1-1 and V is TRBV19, with 9 bases identical to TRBD1. This CDR3 contains 13 residues. After removal of 9 bases from V and 6 bases from J, the junction contained 8 bases not matched to a gene. CDR1 and CDR2 (germline): LNHDA, SQIVND (reference sequence). This chain's CDR3 is CASRQGVIAEAFF. The CDR3 DNA is TGTGCCAGCCGACAGGGGGTAATCGCTGAAGCTTTCTTT.

V usage is TRBV28 and J usage is TRBJ2-7; TRBD2 matches 8 bases. This CDR3 is 15 amino acids long. J was trimmed by 2 bases and V by 5 bases; bases with no gene match: 8. Germline lookup yields CDR1 MDHEN and CDR2 SYDVKM. Here the CDR3 reads CASSPSSGGAYEQYF. The CDR3 DNA reads as TGTGCCAGCAGTCCCTCCAGCGGGGGAGCCTACGAGCAGTACTTC.

The J gene is TRBJ1-1, the V gene TRBV29-1; TRBD1 agrees at 11 bases. CDR3 size: 15 residues. Germline V gene lookup returns CDR1 SQVTM and CDR2 ANQGSEA. The V gene end was trimmed by 6 bases and the J gene end by 5 bases; junction bases not matched to a gene: 11. As DNA, the CDR3 is TGCAGCGTCGACTTTACGGACAGGGGGCGGACTGAAGCTTTCTTT. It codes for CSVDFTDRGRTEAFF.

The chain carries TRBV15 and TRBJ2-3, with TRBD2 matching over 7 bases. The CDR3 is 17 amino acids. The J segment lost 0 bases and the V segment lost 3 bases, leaving 9 bases of the junction unmatched. Germline V gives CDR1 LNHNV, CDR2 YYDKDF (reference sequence). The DNA for the CDR3 is TGTGCCACCAGCAGGACCAGGGCGGGAGCTAGCACAGATACGCAGTATTTT. This encodes CATSRTRAGASTDTQYF.

The rearrangement joins TRBV4-1 to TRBJ2-1; perhaps TRBD2 as D (10 bases). Per germline, CDR1 MGHRA and CDR2 YSYEKL. V was pared by 1 base and J by 7 bases, with 32 bases between. The CDR3 spans 21 residues. In DNA, the CDR3 is TGCGCCAGCAGCCAAGCGACTTTGGGACAGGGCAAAGCGGGAGGGCAAAATGAGCAGTTCTTC. Its protein product is CASSQATLGQGKAGGQNEQFF.

CDR3 nucleotides: TGTGCCATCGGGGGACAGGGTTTGTCCGGGGAGCTGTTTTTT. The encoded protein is CAIGGQGLSGELFF. The chain uses TRBV10-3 and TRBJ2-2, with 9 bases matching TRBD1. Trimming at V came to 8 bases and at J to 6 bases, leaving 7 bases not matched to a gene. The CDR3 has 14 amino acids. Germline assignment: CDR1 ENHRY and CDR2 SYGVKD.

The gene calls are TRBV6-4 and TRBJ2-1; 7 bases map to TRBD2. Unmatched junction bases numbered 9, after V lost 5 bases and J lost 5 bases. Germline CDR1 reads MRHNA; CDR2 reads SNTAGT. This CDR3 has 15 residues. Written as DNA, the CDR3 is TGTGCCAGCAGTTTTTCGGGAGGAACGAACAATGAGCAGTTCTTC. Its protein is CASSFSGGTNNEQFF.

The chain has TRBV3-1 (or the pseudogene TRBV3-2) and TRBJ2-7; the match to TRBD1 covers 9 bases. J lost 6 bases, V lost 5 bases, and 5 bases had no gene match. The CDR3 has 13 amino acids. Germline CDR1 reads LGHDT; CDR2 reads YNNKEL (reference sequence). CDR3 region: CASSGGQGLEQYF. The CDR3, as DNA: TGTGCCAGCAGCGGAGGACAGGGGCTCGAGCAGTACTTC.

This clone came up once. The chain is built from TRBV27 and TRBJ1-5; no firm D call. The CDR3 runs to 15 residues. Germline V gene lookup returns CDR1 MNHEY and CDR2 SMNVEV (reference sequence). The V gene lost 3 bases and the J gene lost 0 bases, with 9 bases spanning the gap. Here the CDR3 DNA reads TGTGCCAGCAGTTTGGGCTTTTTTAGCAATCAGCCCCAGCATTTT. It yields the protein CASSLGFFSNQPQHF.

The chain recombines TRBV7-9 with TRBJ2-6; no clear D gene. The CDR3 has 13 residues. Trimming pared 0 bases from V and 3 bases from J, leaving 0 bases between. Germline V lookup: CDR1 SEHNR, CDR2 FQNEAQ (reference sequence). The CDR3: CASSLAGANVLTF. The CDR3 bases are TGTGCCAGCAGCTTAGCTGGGGCCAACGTCCTGACTTTC.

This clone has only one observation. This chain connects TRBV28 to TRBJ1-3; a weak D match, TRBD1 (5 bases). This CDR3 comprises 17 residues. Trimming stripped 6 bases from V and 0 bases from J, with 18 bases between. Germline loops: CDR1 MDHEN, CDR2 SYDVKM. The CDR3 here is CASSGGGSIFSGNTIYF. CDR3 sequence (DNA): TGTGCCAGCAGCGGGGGGGGAAGCATTTTCTCTGGAAACACCATATATTTT. Supplemented by reference TRBV28 and TRBJ1-3, the full variable domain reads DVKVTQSSRYLVKRTGEKVFLECVQDMDHENMFWYRQDPGLGLRLIYFSYDVKMKEKGDIPEGYSVSREKKERFSLILESASTNQTSMYLCASSGGGSIFSGNTIYFGEGSWLTVV.

The rearrangement joins TRBV25-1 to TRBJ1-5; 8 bases map to TRBD1. CDR3 length equals 16 residues. From germline, CDR1 is MGHDK and CDR2 SYGVNS. Germline trimming cut 3 bases from V and 2 bases from J; bases unmatched to any gene: 6. The CDR3 protein is CASSERTGTGNQPQHF. In DNA form, the CDR3 reads TGTGCCAGCAGTGAGAGGACAGGGACGGGCAATCAGCCCCAGCATTTT.

This clone was picked up a small number of times. The V call is TRBV2, the J call TRBJ2-1; D remains ambiguous. V lost 1 base and J lost 4, with 8 bases in between. CDR3 length: 14 residues. Germline-derived CDR1 and CDR2 are SNHLY and FYNNEI. The CDR3 is CASSEGALYNEQFF. CDR3 bases: TGTGCCAGCAGTGAAGGGGCACTTTACAATGAGCAGTTCTTC. Combining the CDR3 with reference TRBV2 and TRBJ2-1 gives the whole variable domain EPEVTQTPSHQVTQMGQEVILRCVPISNHLYFYWYRQILGQKVEFLVSFYNNEISEKSEIFDDQFSVERPDGSNFTLKIRSTKLEDSAMYFCASSEGALYNEQFFGPGTRLTVL.

This chain uses TRBV7-3 with TRBJ2-3, with D perhaps matching TRBD1 or TRBD2 (5 bases each). Trimming stripped 5 bases from V and 0 bases from J, with 15 bases between. The CDR3 contains 16 residues. Germline values: CDR1 SGHTA, CDR2 FQGTGA. CDR3 residues: CASSPVSGASTDTQYF. As DNA, the CDR3 is TGTGCCAGCAGCCCTGTTTCCGGGGCTAGCACAGATACGCAGTATTTT.

This chain joins TRBV18 and TRBJ2-3, with 10 bases identical to TRBD2. The germline gives CDR1 KGHSH, CDR2 LQKENI. The CDR3 consists of 15 residues. V lost 5 bases, J lost 2 bases, and 4 bases stayed unmatched. CDR3 sequence reads: CASSELAGFTDTQYF. Here the CDR3 DNA reads TGTGCCAGCTCAGAACTAGCGGGATTCACAGATACGCAGTATTTT.